Below, 20 T cell receptor beta chains from the same sample are listed, as sequenced in a study of blood T cell repertoires in COVID-19. Libraries were prepared by immunoSEQ multiplex PCR; TCRdb keeps only in-frame clonotypes and omits some of them. The table has approximately 220,000 clones, 83% seen once. The sample was PBMCs or T cells enriched from blood (not recorded which). The receptors were sampled from a woman aged 45-65 years who had been exposed to COVID-19.

There are a few counts of this clone. The rearrangement links TRBV13 to TRBJ2-1, with 7 bases matching TRBD2. Losses at the gene ends were 3 bases for V and 10 bases for J; bases not matched to a gene: 3. Germline V gene sequence: CDR1 PRHDT, CDR2 FYEKMQ (reference sequence). The CDR3 consists of 12 residues. Here the CDR3 DNA reads TGTGCCAGCAGCTTTACCGGGGGGGAGCAGTTCTTC. Translation: CASSFTGGEQFF. The complete variable domain, with remaining parts taken from reference TRBV13 and TRBJ2-1, reads AAGVIQSPRHLIKEKRETATLKCYPIPRHDTVYWYQQGPGQDPQFLISFYEKMQSDKGSIPDRFSAQQFSDYHSELNMSSLELGDSALYFCASSFTGGEQFFGPGTRLTVL.

The chain is built from TRBV3-1 (or the pseudogene TRBV3-2) and TRBJ1-4; 7 bases line up with TRBD1. The V and J ends lost 11 bases and 11 bases, in that order; junction bases with no gene match: 11. CDR1 and CDR2 from the germline V gene are LGHDT and YNNKEL (reference sequence). This CDR3 is built from 12 residues. The CDR3 protein is CALMYRGSKLFF. The CDR3 DNA is TGTGCCCTAATGTACAGGGGATCCAAACTGTTTTTT.

The rearrangement uses TRBV27 and TRBJ1-4, with unresolved D. The V gene's germline CDR1 is MNHEY and CDR2 SMNVEV (reference sequence). V was clipped by 1 base and J by 7 bases, with 10 bases between them. CDR3 length equals 14 residues. CDR3 in amino acids: CASSLWGEGEKLFF. CDR3 nucleotide sequence: TGTGCCAGCAGTTTATGGGGAGAGGGTGAAAAACTGTTTTTT.

The CDR3 sequence is CASSLEANQPQHF. DNA of the CDR3: TGCGCCAGCAGCTTAGAGGCAAATCAGCCCCAGCATTTT. This sequence joins TRBV5-1 and TRBJ1-5; D gene unclear. V lost 2 bases, J lost 4 bases, and 7 bases lay in between. In germline, CDR1 is SGHRS, CDR2 YFSETQ. The CDR3 extends over 13 amino acids.

V gene TRBV6-5 combines with J gene TRBJ1-2; maybe TRBD1 (6 bases). The CDR3 has 12 residues. The V end lost 4 bases, the J end lost 6 bases, and 9 bases lay between the germline ends. The germline gives CDR1 MNHEY, CDR2 SVGAGI. This CDR3 reads CASSLTGDGYTF. The CDR3 bases are TGTGCCAGCAGTTTGACAGGAGATGGCTACACCTTC.

The rearrangement uses TRBV7-2 and TRBJ1-1; D perhaps matches TRBD1 (6 bases). The CDR3 extends over 14 amino acids. Germline V gene data show CDR1 as SGHTA and CDR2 as FQGNSA. With 6 bases removed from V and 1 base from J, the gap between germline ends came to 12 bases. The chain's CDR3 is CASRQGGANTEAFF. As DNA, the CDR3 is TGTGCCAGCAGACAGGGTGGAGCGAACACTGAAGCTTTCTTT.

The V gene is TRBV4-1, the J gene TRBJ1-1, with 9 bases aligning to TRBD1. Germline V gives CDR1 MGHRA, CDR2 YSYEKL. V lost 0 bases, J lost 8 bases, and 4 bases stayed unmatched. This CDR3 has 14 residues. The CDR3 loop reads CASSQEDRGDEAFF. DNA of the CDR3: TGCGCCAGCAGCCAAGAAGACAGGGGGGACGAAGCTTTCTTT.

This clone occurred a few times. This chain links TRBV6-2 or TRBV6-3 with TRBJ1-2; D perhaps matches TRBD1 (6 bases). CDR3 size: 15 residues. The germline V gene encodes CDR1 MNHEY and CDR2 SVGEGT. V lost 6 bases, J lost 6 bases, and 20 bases lay in between. The CDR3 coding sequence is TGTGCCAGCAGCCCCCCGACGGGGGGGCCAAATGGCTACACCTTC. It translates to CASSPPTGGPNGYTF.

This chain connects TRBV4-3 to TRBJ2-1; tentatively, D is TRBD1 (5 bases). Germline CDR1 LGHNA, CDR2 YSLEER. The CDR3 length is 15 residues. Trimming left V 0 bases short and J 4 bases short, with 10 bases between. CDR3 in DNA: TGCGCCAGCAGCCAAGAACCAGGGATTTACAATGAGCAGTTCTTC. Protein product: CASSQEPGIYNEQFF.

The genes are TRBV12-3 or TRBV12-4 and TRBJ2-7; the D gene is possibly TRBD2 (7 bases). V was pared by 4 bases and J by 7 bases, with 11 bases between. This CDR3 is built from 12 residues. Here the CDR3 DNA reads TGTGCCAGCAGTTGGGGGGGGCTGGAGCAGTACTTC. This sequence encodes CASSWGGLEQYF.

The rearrangement joins TRBV7-3 to TRBJ1-1, with TRBD1 as a possible D gene (6 bases). The CDR3 contains 16 residues. V lost 0 bases to trimming and J lost 5 bases, with 16 bases between them. The germline CDR1 and CDR2 sequences are SGHTA and FQGTGA. The CDR3 protein is CASSLTLGRGKTEAFF. The CDR3 region has the DNA TGTGCCAGCAGCTTAACCCTCGGCAGGGGCAAAACTGAAGCTTTCTTT.

The genes are TRBV7-9 and TRBJ2-7, with D maybe TRBD2 (6 bases). The ends were cut back, 5 bases at V and 2 bases at J, with 16 bases in the middle. Germline CDR1 reads SEHNR; CDR2 reads FQNEAQ (reference sequence). This CDR3 is built from 15 residues. This chain's CDR3 is CASSPGVLITYEQYF. CDR3 in DNA: TGTGCCAGCAGCCCGGGGGTCCTTATAACCTACGAGCAGTACTTC. The complete variable domain, with remaining parts taken from reference TRBV7-9 and TRBJ2-7, reads DTGVSQNPRHKITKRGQNVTFRCDPISEHNRLYWYRQTLGQGPEFLTYFQNEAQLEKSRLLSDRFSAERPKGSFSTLEIQRTEQGDSAMYLCASSPGVLITYEQYFGPGTRLTVT.

The chain carries TRBV10-3 and TRBJ2-1; TRBD2 might be the D (6 bases). The V end lost 8 bases, the J end lost 4 bases, and 15 bases lay between the germline ends. Germline CDR1 reads ENHRY; CDR2 reads SYGVKD. This CDR3 is built from 14 residues. CDR3 nucleotides: TGTGCCATCTCCGGGGGACGGCTATACAATGAGCAGTTCTTC. Amino acid sequence: CAISGGRLYNEQFF.

V gene TRBV19 combines with J gene TRBJ1-3; TRBD1 agrees at 7 bases. CDR3 length equals 14 residues. Per germline, CDR1 LNHDA and CDR2 SQIVND (reference sequence). Germline trimming cut 8 bases from V and 2 bases from J; bases unmatched to any gene: 6. CDR3 bases: TGTGCCAGTTCCCAACAGGGGCCTGGAAACACCATATATTTT. This encodes CASSQQGPGNTIYF.

The chain links TRBV7-9 to TRBJ1-3; no definite D call. Trimming took off 5 bases at V and 0 bases at J, with 14 bases between the two ends. Germline lookup yields CDR1 SEHNR and CDR2 FQNEAQ (reference sequence). This CDR3 spans 16 amino acids. In DNA, the CDR3 is TGTGCCAGCAGCGAGGAAGCTCGGCTCTCTGGAAACACCATATATTTT. Translating it yields CASSEEARLSGNTIYF.

The V and J genes are TRBV28 and TRBJ2-7; D is unclear. The CDR3 length is 14 residues. Germline lookup yields CDR1 MDHEN and CDR2 SYDVKM. Trimming removed 5 bases from V and 0 bases from J, with 11 bases in between. CDR3: CASSAAVYSYEQYF. The CDR3 DNA reads TGTGCCAGCAGTGCGGCGGTATACTCCTACGAGCAGTACTTC.

V and J are TRBV5-6 and TRBJ1-3; 8 nucleotides agree with TRBD1. The CDR3 loop spans 16 amino acids. V was clipped by 0 bases and J by 0 bases; unmatched bases: 2. CDR1 and CDR2 (germline): SGHDT, YYEEEE. CDR3 coding DNA: TGTGCCAGCAGCTTGGGACAGGGGAGCTCTGGAAACACCATATATTTT. Translated: CASSLGQGSSGNTIYF. Full variable domain (remainder filled in from reference TRBV5-6 and TRBJ1-3): DAGVTQSPTHLIKTRGQQVTLRCSPKSGHDTVSWYQQALGQGPQFIFQYYEEEERQRGNFPDRFSGHQFPNYSSELNVNALLLGDSALYLCASSLGQGSSGNTIYFGEGSWLTVV.

The chain uses TRBV30 and TRBJ1-2; D might be TRBD1 (6 bases). The CDR3 loop spans 13 amino acids. Germline values: CDR1 GTSNPN, CDR2 SVGIG (reference sequence). Trimming stripped 7 bases from V and 7 bases from J, with 19 bases between. The CDR3 coding sequence is TGTGCCTCCACTCGGGACACCCTATTTGGCTACACCTTC. Translating gives CASTRDTLFGYTF.

This sequence joins TRBV24-1 and TRBJ1-1; D uncertain. Germline loops: CDR1 KGHDR, CDR2 SFDVKD. This CDR3 spans 13 amino acids. Trimming shortened V by 8 bases and J by 4 bases, and 13 bases separated the two germline ends. The CDR3 here is CATTASGSTEAFF. The DNA of the CDR3 is TGTGCCACCACGGCCTCTGGGAGCACTGAAGCTTTCTTT.

The chain carries TRBV29-1 and TRBJ2-1; no definite D call. There are 13 residues in the CDR3. The V gene's germline CDR1 is SQVTM and CDR2 ANQGSEA. Trimming took 4 bases from V and 6 from J, leaving 13 bases between them. Here the CDR3 reads CSVAPLPRNEQFF. CDR3 in DNA: TGCAGCGTTGCACCCCTTCCGCGCAATGAGCAGTTCTTC.